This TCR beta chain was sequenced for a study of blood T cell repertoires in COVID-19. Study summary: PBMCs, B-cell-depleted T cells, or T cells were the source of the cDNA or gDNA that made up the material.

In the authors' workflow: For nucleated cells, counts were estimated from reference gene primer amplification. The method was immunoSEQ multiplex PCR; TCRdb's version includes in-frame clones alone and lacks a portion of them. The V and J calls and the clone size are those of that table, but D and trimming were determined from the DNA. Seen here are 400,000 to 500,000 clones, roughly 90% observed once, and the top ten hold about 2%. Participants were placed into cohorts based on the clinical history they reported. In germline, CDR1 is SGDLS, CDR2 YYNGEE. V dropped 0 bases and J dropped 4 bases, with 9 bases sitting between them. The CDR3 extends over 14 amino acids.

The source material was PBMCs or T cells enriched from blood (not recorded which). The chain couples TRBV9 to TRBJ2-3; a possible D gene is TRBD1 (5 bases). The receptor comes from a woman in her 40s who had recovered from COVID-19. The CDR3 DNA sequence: TGTGCCAGCAGCGTAGACAGGCCCTCAGATACGCAGTATTTT. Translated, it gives CASSVDRPSDTQYF.